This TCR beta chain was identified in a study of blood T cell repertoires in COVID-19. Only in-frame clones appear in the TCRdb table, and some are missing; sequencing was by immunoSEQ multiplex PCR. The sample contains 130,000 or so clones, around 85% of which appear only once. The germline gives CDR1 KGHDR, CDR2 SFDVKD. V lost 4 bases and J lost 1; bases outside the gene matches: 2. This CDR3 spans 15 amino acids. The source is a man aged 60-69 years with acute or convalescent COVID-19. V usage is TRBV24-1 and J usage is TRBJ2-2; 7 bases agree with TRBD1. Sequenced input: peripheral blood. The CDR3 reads CATSDRDRNTGELFF. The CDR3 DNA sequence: TGTGCCACCAGTGACCGGGACAGGAACACCGGGGAGCTGTTTTTT.